The rows below give T cell receptor beta chains drawn from one sample of a study of cytomegalovirus exposure and HLA in healthy donors. Profiled with immunoSEQ multiplex PCR; TCRdb holds only in-frame clones, not every one. The table includes 75,000 to 100,000 clones, 75% to 85% detected once. Specimen: PBMCs. All receptors derive from a man aged 18-30 years in good health and CMV-seropositive. CDR3s include the opening cysteine and the closing phenylalanine or tryptophan. D genes are given only for firm matches. A row's size may be missing; if present it is once, few, many or a size class.

j_gene	abundance	v_gene	d_gene	CDR3aa	CDR3nt
TRBJ1-3	once	TRBV7-8	NA	CASSLVGAGNTIYF	TGTGCCAGCAGCTTAGTGGGCGCTGGAAACACCATATATTTT
TRBJ2-7	once	TRBV5-4	TRBD1	CASGPVPGQGTDEQYF	TGTGCCAGCGGACCCGTCCCGGGACAGGGGACAGACGAGCAGTACTTC
TRBJ2-7	NA	TRBV5-5	TRBD2	CASSLVSGAAYEQYF	TGTGCCAGCAGCTTAGTTAGCGGGGCCGCCTACGAGCAGTACTTC
TRBJ2-5	NA	TRBV19	NA	CASSPGHQETQYF	TGTGCCAGTAGTCCAGGGCACCAAGAGACCCAGTACTTC
TRBJ1-4	NA	TRBV28	NA	CASSLTGQFEKLFF	TGTGCCAGCAGTTTAACGGGACAATTTGAAAAACTGTTTTTT
TRBJ1-5	NA	TRBV19	NA	CASRSYSNQPQHF	TGTGCTTCGAGGAGTTATAGCAATCAGCCCCAGCATTTT
TRBJ1-1	NA	TRBV2	TRBD1	CASSPDRVGTEAFF	TGTGCCAGCAGTCCGGACAGGGTGGGCACTGAAGCTTTCTTT
TRBJ1-4	NA	TRBV28	NA	CASTVTNEKLFF	TGTGCCAGCACTGTAACTAATGAAAAACTGTTTTTT
TRBJ1-2	NA	TRBV19	TRBD1	CASSRFGQGGAYGYTF	TGTGCCAGTAGCCGATTCGGACAGGGTGGTGCCTATGGCTACACCTTC
TRBJ2-5	NA	TRBV5-6	TRBD2	CASSLAGGPETQYF	TGTGCCAGCAGCTTAGCGGGGGGGCCGGAGACCCAGTACTTC
TRBJ2-5	NA	TRBV14	NA	CASSQGLRETQYF	TGTGCCAGCAGCCAAGGACTAAGGGAGACCCAGTACTTC
TRBJ2-7	NA	TRBV19	TRBD2	CASSIAGDHYEQYF	TGTGCCAGTAGTATTGCGGGGGATCACTACGAGCAGTACTTC
TRBJ1-1	NA	TRBV28	NA	CASSSDSPEAFF	TGTGCCAGCAGTTCCGACAGTCCTGAAGCTTTCTTT
TRBJ1-1	NA	TRBV19	NA	CASSIAPGIEAFF	TGTGCCAGTAGTATAGCCCCAGGGATCGAAGCTTTCTTT
TRBJ1-2	NA	TRBV2	NA	CASMVRGNYGYTF	TGTGCCAGCATGGTCAGGGGAAACTATGGCTACACCTTC
TRBJ2-7	NA	TRBV28	TRBD2	CASSSPLSGGAISYEQYF	TGTGCCAGCAGTTCTCCGTTAAGCGGGGGGGCCATTTCCTACGAGCAGTACTTC
TRBJ2-3	NA	TRBV30	NA	CAGSGFGTDTQYF	TGTGCCGGGTCGGGGTTTGGCACAGATACGCAGTATTTT
TRBJ1-4	NA	TRBV4-1	NA	CASSKDRTNEKLFF	TGCGCCAGCAGCAAAGACAGAACTAATGAAAAACTGTTTTTT
TRBJ2-2	NA	TRBV5-6	TRBD1	CASSLGDRGNTGELFF	TGTGCCAGCAGCTTGGGGGACAGGGGGAATACCGGGGAGCTGTTTTTT
TRBJ1-2	NA	TRBV5-4	TRBD1	CASSLGTYNRGSGYTF	TGTGCCAGCAGCTTGGGAACCTATAACAGGGGGTCGGGCTACACCTTC
TRBJ2-3	NA	TRBV27	NA	CASSFRDTQYF	TGTGCCAGCAGTTTCAGAGATACGCAGTATTTT
TRBJ1-1	NA	TRBV5-5	NA	CASSLEARGWSEAFF	TGTGCCAGCAGCTTGGAAGCCAGAGGGTGGTCTGAAGCTTTCTTT
TRBJ1-1	NA	TRBV19	NA	CASSISTLREAFF	TGTGCCAGTAGTATCTCGACCCTGAGGGAAGCTTTCTTT
TRBJ1-1	NA	TRBV2	NA	CASRSGNTEAFF	TGTGCCAGCCGATCGGGGAACACTGAAGCTTTCTTT
TRBJ1-5	NA	TRBV19	NA	CASSIDHRSVDQPQHF	TGTGCCAGTAGTATAGATCACAGGTCCGTCGATCAGCCCCAGCATTTT
TRBJ1-1	NA	TRBV6-6	NA	CASKPLDTEAFF	TGTGCCAGCAAACCCCTAGACACTGAAGCTTTCTTT
TRBJ1-2	NA	TRBV7-2	TRBD1	CASSLLSSGTGGGYTF	TGTGCCAGCAGCTTATTGTCATCGGGGACAGGGGGTGGCTACACCTTC
TRBJ1-1	NA	TRBV5-1	TRBD1	CASTPHGDSNFMNTEAFF	TGCGCCAGCACACCCCACGGGGACAGTAATTTTATGAACACTGAAGCTTTCTTT
TRBJ1-5	NA	TRBV28	TRBD1	CASSFRGRGRNQPQHF	TGTGCCAGCAGTTTTCGGGGCAGGGGGCGAAATCAGCCCCAGCATTTT
TRBJ1-6	NA	TRBV6-1	NA	CASSEASGVYSPLHF	TGTGCCAGCAGTGAAGCGTCGGGTGTCTATTCACCCCTCCACTTT
TRBJ2-3	NA	TRBV6-5	NA	CASTGGGVTDTQYF	TGTGCCAGCACCGGAGGAGGGGTCACAGATACGCAGTATTTT
TRBJ2-3	NA	TRBV5-1	TRBD2	CASSAGTSGTDTQYF	TGCGCCAGCAGCGCCGGGACTAGCGGCACAGATACGCAGTATTTT
TRBJ2-1	few	TRBV5-1	TRBD2	CASSLYGGASYNEQFF	TGCGCCAGCAGCTTATACGGGGGGGCCTCCTACAATGAGCAGTTCTTC
TRBJ1-2	NA	TRBV5-1	TRBD1	CASSPSLTGNNYGYTF	TGCGCCAGCAGCCCGTCGTTGACAGGGAACAACTATGGCTACACCTTC
TRBJ2-3	once	TRBV4-1	TRBD2	CASSHLRTSGGSDTQYF	TGCGCCAGCAGCCATCTCAGGACTAGCGGGGGCTCGGATACGCAGTATTTT
TRBJ1-6	NA	TRBV10-3	TRBD1	CAISELEQGAASYNSPLHF	TGTGCCATCAGTGAGTTGGAACAGGGGGCGGCGTCCTATAATTCACCCCTCCACTTT
TRBJ2-1	NA	TRBV7-9	NA	CASSSAAGYNEQFF	TGTGCCAGCAGCTCGGCCGCGGGCTACAATGAGCAGTTCTTC
TRBJ2-7	few	TRBV6-5	TRBD1	CASSYSRTGFREQYF	TGTGCCAGCAGTTACTCGAGGACAGGGTTTCGCGAGCAGTACTTC
TRBJ2-7	few	TRBV2	NA	CASSEGTAYEQYF	TGTGCCAGCAGTGAAGGAACAGCCTACGAGCAGTACTTC
TRBJ2-6	NA	TRBV18	TRBD2	CASSPLGGSSGANVLTF	TGTGCCAGCTCACCCCTAGGCGGGAGCTCTGGGGCCAACGTCCTGACTTTC
TRBJ2-2	NA	TRBV4-1	NA	CASSQQQGTGELFF	TGCGCCAGCAGCCAGCAACAGGGAACCGGGGAGCTGTTTTTT
TRBJ2-1	NA	TRBV5-1	TRBD2	CASSLPSGLAGDTSYNEQFF	TGCGCCAGCAGCTTGCCCTCCGGACTAGCGGGGGATACTTCCTACAATGAGCAGTTCTTC
TRBJ1-1	NA	TRBV5-1	NA	CASRPLGGATEAFF	TGCGCCAGCAGGCCCCTAGGAGGGGCCACTGAAGCTTTCTTT
TRBJ2-4	NA	TRBV5-1	NA	CASSSLQGMRDIQYF	TGCGCCAGCAGCTCGTTACAGGGCATGAGGGACATTCAGTACTTC
TRBJ2-7	NA	TRBV11-2	NA	CASSLGGSYEQYF	TGTGCCAGCAGCTTAGGAGGGAGCTACGAGCAGTACTTC
TRBJ2-2	NA	TRBV6-1	NA	CASSEKAGTGELFF	TGTGCCAGCAGTGAAAAGGCAGGGACCGGGGAGCTGTTTTTT
TRBJ2-3	NA	TRBV5-1	TRBD1	CASTDRGRTDTQYF	TGCGCCAGCACGGACAGGGGGCGGACAGATACGCAGTATTTT